This T cell receptor beta chain was retrieved from a study of blood T cell repertoires in COVID-19. The overall study: Whether acute or convalescent, the COVID-19 samples came from the United States, Italy and Spain. The cDNA or gDNA used as material had been derived from T cells, B-cell-depleted T cells, or PBMCs.

Trimming took off 1 base at V and 5 bases at J, with 15 bases between the two ends. The CDR3 is made up of 16 amino acids. Germline V gives CDR1 SGHTA, CDR2 FQGNSA. In the original processing: Amplifying reference gene primers gave estimates of nucleated cell counts. Repertoires were generated with immunoSEQ multiplex PCR, while TCRdb's copy carries only in-frame clones and drops some. From that table come the V and J calls and clone size; the DNA was used to work out D and trimming. The repertoire includes around 110,000 clones, around 90% of them detected once, and 1% to 1.5% sits in the top ten. This clone has more than one count but fewer than ten.

Sequencing was performed on peripheral blood. The source of this sequence is a woman in her 30s with acute or convalescent COVID-19. The chain couples TRBV7-2 to TRBJ2-1, with a possible D match to TRBD2 (6 bases). CDR3: CASSLGGGTGNNEQFF. The CDR3 region has the DNA TGTGCCAGCAGCTTAGGTGGGGGGACGGGTAACAATGAGCAGTTCTTC. Filled out from reference TRBV7-2 and TRBJ2-1, the complete variable domain reads GAGVSQSPSNKVTEKGKDVELRCDPISGHTALYWYRQSLGQGLEFLIYFQGNSAPDKSGLPSDRFSAERTGGSVSTLTIQRTQQEDSAVYLCASSLGGGTGNNEQFFGPGTRLTVL.